The clone carrying this TCR beta chain has more than one count but fewer than ten. The germline CDR1 and CDR2 sequences are LNHNV and YYDKDF (reference sequence). CDR3 length equals 13 residues. V dropped 5 bases and J dropped 5 bases, with 10 bases sitting between them. These data are taken from a study of shared T cell receptors in the human thymus. Data came from immunoSEQ multiplex PCR; TCRdb stores just in-frame clones and leaves some out. Here the sample spans 630,000 or so clones, roughly 86% being singletons. The same specimen was also included in a second study, on human thymus T cells.

This sequence was found in a boy in the first two years of life with a congenital heart defect. The sequenced sample consisted of thymocytes. V is TRBV15 and J is TRBJ1-5; the D gene is possibly TRBD1 (5 bases). The CDR3 DNA sequence: TGTGCCACCAGCCCCAGGGCCGATCAGCCCCAGCATTTT. Translation gives CATSPRADQPQHF.